Presented here are 2 T cell receptor beta chains from one specimen sequenced in a study of T cells in Graves' hyperthyroidism and ophthalmopathy. From RNA transcripts, TCR beta CDR3 regions were amplified. A set of HTBI primers served as the primers for a first-round RT-PCR of the TCR CDR3. TCRdb analysed the multiplex PCR reads with MiXCR anew, one entry per CDR3 protein. The table has about 350,000 distinct CDR3 sequences, approximately 14% seen once; the top ten hold 20% to 25%. Specimen: blood. The source of these receptors is a woman in her 30s with Graves' hyperthyroidism.

In regard to this clonotype: Germline is not matched at one junction end, which may reflect a read error. This rearrangement joins TRBV11-2 to TRBJ2-5; 7 bases line up with TRBD2. This CDR3 is built from 15 residues. Germline V gene lookup returns CDR1 SGHAT and CDR2 FQNNGV. The CDR3 here is CAGSLDSGGGETQYF. The CDR3 DNA reads as TGTGCCGGCAGCTTAGACTCTGGGGGGGGAGAGACCCAGTACTTC.

There are many counts of this clonotype. The genes are TRBV6-1 and TRBJ1-1, with 7 bases matching TRBD1. CDR3 length equals 16 residues. CDR1 MNHNS and CDR2 SASEGT come from the germline V gene. Losses at the gene ends were 11 bases for V and 0 bases for J; bases not matched to a gene: 15. The CDR3 sequence: CAVRAWAGTVNTEAFF. DNA for the CDR3: TGTGCCGTACGAGCTTGGGCCGGGACAGTGAACACTGAAGCTTTCTTT.